This T cell receptor (beta chain) was recovered during a study of neurological immune-mediated disorders. General study findings and limits: The expanded clones of different subjects shared no CDR3 amino acid sequences (suggesting private repertoires in all groups). The study found the most TCR clonal expansion in HTLV-1-associated myelopathy and the least in multiple sclerosis, below healthy controls.

5'RACE employing 10-nucleotide random UMIs yielded the cDNA. Over 190 million TCR-beta sequences from 15-18 subjects came from every sequencing run. TCRdb recomputed calls from the 5' RACE reads with MiXCR, one row per CDR3 protein. Here the sample spans roughly 32,000 distinct CDR3 sequences, 13% being singletons. This CDR3 comprises 15 residues. J gave up 5 bases and V 2 bases, and 8 bases lay outside the gene matches. Germline assignment: CDR1 SGHRS and CDR2 YFSETQ. This clonotype has a count of ten or more. Its matching antigen is unknown. The time point was: technical triplicate 2. What was sequenced was CD4+ T cells from blood. This TCR came from a female donor with HTLV-1-associated myelopathy (HAM/TSP). The gene calls are TRBV5-1 and TRBJ2-3, with TRBD2 matching 7 bases. CDR3 sequence: CASSFGQGGKDTQYF. The CDR3 nucleotides read TGCGCCAGCAGCTTCGGGCAGGGAGGGAAAGATACGCAGTATTTT.